The 25 T cell receptor beta chains presented below share a single source sample, sequenced in a study of CD8+CD57+ T cells in acquired aplastic anemia. Genomic DNA acted as the template from which TCR beta VDJ combination and CDR3 sequence profiling were carried out. MiXCR was run by TCRdb on the reads, yielding one entry per CDR3 protein. Of about 200,000 distinct CDR3 sequences listed, approximately 65% are singletons. All sequencing subjects had displayed CD8+CD57+ cell expansion on flow cytometry. The sequencing sample was made of sorted CD4+, CD8+, or CD8+CD57+ T cells (not recorded which) from PBMCs. Source of these receptors: a human donor with aplastic anemia.

The chain recombines TRBV7-9 with TRBJ2-7; 16 bases fit TRBD2. Trimming at V came to 5 bases and at J to 2 bases, leaving 3 bases not matched to a gene. Germline V CDR1 and CDR2: SEHNR, FQNEAQ (reference sequence). This CDR3 spans 16 amino acids. CDR3 nucleotide sequence: TGTGCCAGCAGCAGGGGGACTAGCGGGGGGGCCTACGAGCAGTACTTC. Its translation is CASSRGTSGGAYEQYF. Drawing the rest from reference TRBV7-9 and TRBJ2-7, the complete variable domain is DTGVSQNPRHKITKRGQNVTFRCDPISEHNRLYWYRQTLGQGPEFLTYFQNEAQLEKSRLLSDRFSAERPKGSFSTLEIQRTEQGDSAMYLCASSRGTSGGAYEQYFGPGTRLTVT.

This chain joins TRBV7-9 and TRBJ2-3; possibly TRBD2 for D (5 bases). The CDR3 runs to 12 residues. V lost 7 bases, J lost 6 bases, and 11 bases lay in between. Per germline, CDR1 SEHNR and CDR2 FQNEAQ (reference sequence). The CDR3, as DNA: TGTGCCAGCATCGGGATGGCGGATACGCAGTATTTT. Its translation: CASIGMADTQYF.

The chain recombines TRBV19 with TRBJ1-5; 9 bases agree with TRBD1. CDR3 length equals 15 residues. From germline, CDR1 is LNHDA and CDR2 SQIVND (reference sequence). Trimming removed 9 bases from V and 0 bases from J; junction bases left unmatched: 6. CDR3: CASRTGDYSNQPQHF. For the CDR3, the DNA is TGTGCCAGCCGGACAGGGGATTATAGCAATCAGCCCCAGCATTTT.

This clonotype turned up a few times. V is TRBV7-9 and J is TRBJ1-1; TRBD1 matches 8 bases. V trimming: 9 bases; J trimming: 0 bases; junction bases outside the gene matches: 12. Germline V gene sequence: CDR1 SEHNR, CDR2 FQNEAQ (reference sequence). The CDR3 consists of 16 residues. CDR3 region: CASSIPRDRMNTEAFF. The CDR3 DNA reads TGTGCCAGTAGTATCCCCCGGGACAGGATGAACACTGAAGCTTTCTTT.

V is TRBV19 and J is TRBJ1-4; D call uncertain. Germline assignment: CDR1 LNHDA and CDR2 SQIVND (reference sequence). Trimming pared 3 bases from V and 7 bases from J, leaving 3 bases between. The CDR3 length is 11 residues. This CDR3 is CASSIGEKLFF. The CDR3 bases are TGTGCCAGTAGTATTGGTGAAAAACTGTTTTTT.

The chain uses TRBV2 and TRBJ1-2, with D tentatively TRBD1 (6 bases). The germline V and J ends were trimmed by 3 bases and 14 bases, with 13 bases remaining between them. The CDR3 consists of 11 residues. The germline CDR1 and CDR2 sequences are SNHLY and FYNNEI. The CDR3 nucleotides are TGTGCCAGCAGTGAGTCGGGGGGCGCAACCTTC. Its protein is CASSESGGATF.

In this sample, this clonotype turned up a few times. The V and J genes are TRBV20-1 and TRBJ2-5, with D perhaps given as TRBD1 or TRBD2 (5 bases each). This CDR3 comprises 14 residues. Deletions cut 5 bases from V and 3 bases from J, with 16 bases between. Germline-derived CDR1 and CDR2 are DFQATT and SNEGSKA (reference sequence). Here the CDR3 reads CSAQGGGAEETQYF. DNA for the CDR3: TGCAGTGCTCAGGGCGGAGGAGCGGAAGAGACCCAGTACTTC.

Only one count was recorded for this clonotype. V and J are TRBV20-1 and TRBJ2-7; TRBD1 matches 9 bases. The CDR3 length is 15 residues. CDR1 and CDR2 from the germline V gene are DFQATT and SNEGSKA (reference sequence). J gave up 3 bases and V 6 bases, and 12 bases lay outside the gene matches. The CDR3 DNA is TGCAGTGCCAGGGGACAGACAGGGGGTCGCTACGAGCAGTACTTC. Translation gives CSARGQTGGRYEQYF.

The chain couples TRBV7-2 to TRBJ2-7, with D perhaps given as TRBD1 or TRBD2 (6 bases each). Germline CDR1 SGHTA, CDR2 FQGNSA. Trimming cost V 5 bases and J 9 bases, with 11 bases left between them. The CDR3 has 11 residues. The CDR3 spells CASSLPGAQYF. CDR3 DNA: TGTGCCAGCAGCCTACCGGGGGCGCAGTACTTC.

The rearrangement uses TRBV29-1 and TRBJ1-2, with no clear D. Per germline, CDR1 SQVTM and CDR2 ANQGSEA. The CDR3 has 13 amino acids. V was clipped by 4 bases and J by 3 bases, with 12 bases between them. The CDR3 nucleotides read TGCAGCGTTGCAGGAGGAGATGACTATGGCTACACCTTC. This translates into CSVAGGDDYGYTF.

CDR3 bases: TGTGCCAGCGCCCTTACAGATACGCAGTATTTT. It yields the protein CASALTDTQYF. This chain uses TRBV12-3 or TRBV12-4 with TRBJ2-3; no definite D call. CDR3 length equals 11 residues. V was cut by 8 bases and J by 3 bases, with 6 bases left in between.

This chain connects TRBV2 to TRBJ2-3; 8 bases fit TRBD2. CDR3 size: 15 residues. Germline assignment: CDR1 SNHLY and CDR2 FYNNEI. After removal of 5 bases from V and 0 bases from J, the junction contained 4 bases not matched to a gene. Here the CDR3 reads CASSPPSGSTDTQYF. CDR3 DNA: TGTGCCAGCAGTCCCCCTAGCGGGAGCACAGATACGCAGTATTTT.

The table lists this clonotype with a count of one. The chain is built from TRBV2 and TRBJ1-2, with unresolved D. Germline loops: CDR1 SNHLY, CDR2 FYNNEI. The V end lost 6 bases, the J end lost 4 bases, and 12 bases lay between the germline ends. CDR3 length: 13 residues. CDR3 sequence reads: CASRTTQAYGYTF. The CDR3 DNA reads as TGTGCCAGCAGGACGACACAAGCCTATGGCTACACCTTC.

The chain has TRBV7-8 and TRBJ2-5; tentatively, D is TRBD2 (7 bases). Germline V gene data show CDR1 as SGHVS and CDR2 as FQNEAQ. The CDR3 spans 18 residues. Trimming removed 0 bases from V and 5 bases from J, with 22 bases in between. For the CDR3, the DNA is TGTGCCAGCAGCTTAGCCCCAAATGCGGGGGCGGGAGTGGAGACCCAGTACTTC. Translated: CASSLAPNAGAGVETQYF.

The rearrangement joins TRBV2 to TRBJ2-7, with D maybe TRBD2 (6 bases). Trimming stripped 3 bases from V and 7 bases from J, with 19 bases between. The CDR3 is 15 amino acids. The germline V gene encodes CDR1 SNHLY and CDR2 FYNNEI. CDR3 sequence: CASSEFDSAGGEQYF. The CDR3 coding sequence is TGTGCCAGCAGTGAGTTTGATTCCGCCGGGGGTGAGCAGTACTTC.

The rearrangement uses TRBV7-8 and TRBJ2-7; TRBD1 aligns across 8 bases. Germline V lookup: CDR1 SGHVS, CDR2 FQNEAQ. The length of the CDR3 is 17 residues. V lost 5 bases to trimming and J lost 5 bases; unmatched junction nucleotides: 17. CDR3 region: CASSPEGRRDRSHEQYF. In nucleotides, the CDR3 is TGTGCCAGCAGCCCGGAGGGACGCCGGGACAGGTCTCACGAGCAGTACTTC.

The chain carries TRBV29-1 and TRBJ2-7, with TRBD2 matching over 8 bases. CDR1 SQVTM and CDR2 ANQGSEA come from the germline V gene. J gave up 3 bases and V 0 bases, and 7 bases lay outside the gene matches. There are 15 residues in the CDR3. This chain's CDR3 is CSVEEAGGRLYEQYF. The CDR3 coding sequence is TGCAGCGTTGAAGAGGCTGGCGGGAGGCTCTACGAGCAGTACTTC.

This clonotype was seen once. An end of the junction does not agree with germline; a read error may underlie this. This chain connects TRBV7-8 to TRBJ1-6; D unresolved. The CDR3 is made up of 16 amino acids. CDR1 SGHVS and CDR2 FQNEAQ come from the germline V gene. The CDR3 reads CASSSGPLSYNSPPHF. The CDR3 DNA reads TGTGCCAGCAGCTCAGGACCCCTCTCCTATAATTCACCCCCCCACTTT. Full variable domain (remainder filled in from reference TRBV7-8 and TRBJ1-6): GAGVSQSPRYKVAKRGQDVALRCDPISGHVSLFWYQQALGQGPEFLTYFQNEAQLDKSGLPSDRFFAERPEGSVSTLKIQRTQQEDSAVYLCASSSGPLSYNSPPHFGNGTRLTVT.

This chain links TRBV28 with TRBJ2-7; 8 positions agree with TRBD1. The germline CDR1 and CDR2 sequences are MDHEN and SYDVKM. The ends lost 5 bases at V and 0 bases at J; junction bases unmatched: 15. CDR3 length: 18 residues. This CDR3 reads CASSAEPSDRGTSYEQYF. The DNA of the CDR3 is TGTGCCAGCAGTGCAGAGCCTTCTGACAGGGGAACCTCCTACGAGCAGTACTTC.

The chain links TRBV24-1 to TRBJ1-4; D may be TRBD1 (6 bases). Germline CDR1 KGHDR, CDR2 SFDVKD. V was trimmed by 4 bases and J by 7 bases, leaving 21 bases between them. CDR3 length: 17 amino acids. Here the CDR3 DNA reads TGTGCCACCAGTGAATCCCTTAGTGGGGGCCAGCGTGAAAAACTGTTTTTT. It codes for CATSESLSGGQREKLFF.

On this clonotype itself: At one end, the junction sequence differs from germline, possibly due to a read error. The J gene is TRBJ2-7, the V gene TRBV11-1; 9 bases are a match to TRBD1. The CDR3 covers 14 residues. Germline V gene sequence: CDR1 SGHAT, CDR2 FQDESV (reference sequence). CDR3 residues: CASRPRTGEYEQYF. CDR3 DNA sequence: TGTGCCAGCAGACCCAGGACAGGGGAATACGAACAGTACTTC. Full variable domain (outside the CDR3, taken from reference TRBV11-1 and TRBJ2-7): EAEVAQSPRYKITEKSQAVAFWCDPISGHATLYWYRQILGQGPELLVQFQDESVVDDSQLPKDRFSAERLKGVDSTLKIQPAELGDSAMYLCASRPRTGEYEQYFGPGTRLTVT.

V is TRBV5-1 and J is TRBJ1-1; possibly TRBD1 for D (5 bases). Germline V gene sequence: CDR1 SGHRS, CDR2 YFSETQ. The V end was cut by 7 bases, the J end by 2 bases, with 15 bases between. The CDR3 length is 14 residues. The CDR3 nucleotides read TGCGCCAGCGGGGCCCGGACGGCTAACACTGAAGCTTTCTTT. Translating gives CASGARTANTEAFF.

Concerning this clonotype: Because the CDR3 is missing its conserved closing phenylalanine or tryptophan, this is likely a read error. The chain has TRBV2 and TRBJ2-7; 12 positions match TRBD2. The length of the CDR3 is 17 residues. V lost 8 bases, J lost 3 bases, and 14 bases stayed unmatched. CDR1 and CDR2 from the germline V gene are SNHLY and FYNNEI. The CDR3, as DNA: TGTGCCAGCGGTGGGGACAGACTAGCGGGGGCCCACTACGAGCAGTACCTC. Protein sequence: CASGGDRLAGAHYEQYL.

The chain has TRBV12-3 or TRBV12-4 and TRBJ1-2; D uncertain. The CDR3 has 12 residues. The V and J ends lost 1 base and 1 base respectively, with 1 base between them. The CDR3 DNA sequence: TGTGCCAGCAGTTTAGTTAACTATGGCTACACCTTC. It translates to CASSLVNYGYTF.

This sequence joins TRBV5-6 and TRBJ2-2; 8 bases are a match to TRBD1. The CDR3 loop spans 15 amino acids. V trimming: 5 bases; J trimming: 0 bases; junction bases outside the gene matches: 3. The germline V gene encodes CDR1 SGHDT and CDR2 YYEEEE. The CDR3 DNA sequence: TGTGCCAGCAGTGCAGGGGGCGCGAACACCGGGGAGCTGTTTTTT. Translation: CASSAGGANTGELFF.